This T cell receptor beta chain appears in the sequencing data of a study of blood T cell repertoires in COVID-19. At the level of the study: The United States, Italy and Spain supplied acute and convalescent COVID-19 samples.

Study processing details: Quantification of nucleated cells was approximated via reference gene primer amplification. Sequencing was performed with immunoSEQ multiplex PCR; in TCRdb, only in-frame clones are kept and a portion is missing. V, J and clone size derive from that table, while D and trimming were established from the DNA sequence. Among about 14,000 clones, 87% were seen once, and the ten largest hold around a sixth. V shed 6 bases and J 9 bases; nucleotides not matched to a gene: 9. The CDR3 is made up of 13 amino acids. CDR1 SNHLY and CDR2 FYNNEI come from the germline V gene. A note on this clone: Other DNA sequences from this sample encode an identical CDR3 as well.

The receptor was derived from a human donor with active COVID-19. The donor label of this sample is uncertain. The rearrangement joins TRBV2 to TRBJ2-7; TRBD1 agrees at 9 bases. Material for sequencing was peripheral blood. The CDR3 nucleotides are TGTGCCAGCAGGCCCGGGACAGGGTCTCCGCAGTACTTC. Its protein is CASRPGTGSPQYF.